This is a list of T cell receptor beta chains from one sample in a study of T cell responses to AZD1222 COVID-19 vaccine. Only in-frame clones appear in the TCRdb table, and some are missing; sequencing was by immunoSEQ multiplex PCR. The sample contains approximately 79,000 clones, 83% of which appear only once. The sequences come from peripheral blood, collected 28 days after the second AZD1222 dose. The receptors here all came from an adult who received the AZD1222 COVID-19 vaccine. Both conserved end residues are part of each CDR3. The D gene is left open where the match is weak. A row's size may be missing; if present it is once, few, many or a size class.

CDR3aa: CASSPWGTEAFF; CDR3nt: TGCGCCAGCAGCCCCTGGGGCACTGAAGCTTTCTTT; d_gene: .; j_gene: TRBJ1-1; abundance: .; v_gene: TRBV5-1
CDR3aa: CASSPGIYYEQYF; CDR3nt: TGTGCCAGCAGTCCGGGGATTTACTACGAGCAGTACTTC; d_gene: .; j_gene: TRBJ2-7; abundance: .; v_gene: TRBV28
CDR3aa: CASSNHLAEITGELFF; CDR3nt: TGTGCCAGCAGCAACCACCTAGCGGAGATAACCGGGGAGCTGTTTTTT; d_gene: TRBD2; j_gene: TRBJ2-2; abundance: .; v_gene: TRBV7-9
CDR3aa: CASSPRAGGLGELFF; CDR3nt: TGTGCCAGTAGTCCCCGGGCAGGGGGGCTCGGGGAGCTGTTTTTT; d_gene: .; j_gene: TRBJ2-2; abundance: .; v_gene: TRBV19
CDR3aa: CASSPDRGTQYF; CDR3nt: TGTGCCAGCAGCCCCGACAGAGGAACGCAGTACTTC; d_gene: .; j_gene: TRBJ2-7; abundance: .; v_gene: TRBV2
CDR3aa: CATSSEIAGLSYEQYF; CDR3nt: TGTGCCACCAGCTCCGAGATCGCGGGCCTCTCCTACGAGCAGTACTTC; d_gene: .; j_gene: TRBJ2-7; abundance: .; v_gene: TRBV15
CDR3aa: CATSDSTSGRITDTGELFF; CDR3nt: TGTGCCACCAGTGATTCGACTAGCGGGAGGATTACGGACACCGGGGAGCTGTTTTTT; d_gene: TRBD2; j_gene: TRBJ2-2; abundance: .; v_gene: TRBV24-1
CDR3aa: CATGGPSGNTIYF; CDR3nt: TGTGCCACTGGCGGTCCGTCTGGAAACACCATATATTTT; d_gene: .; j_gene: TRBJ1-3; abundance: .; v_gene: TRBV30
CDR3aa: CASSDKAGDGYTF; CDR3nt: TGTGCCAGCAGTGATAAGGCAGGGGATGGCTACACCTTC; d_gene: .; j_gene: TRBJ1-2; abundance: .; v_gene: TRBV25-1
CDR3aa: CASSPTSGRPDTQYF; CDR3nt: TGTGCCAGCAGCCCCACTAGCGGGAGACCAGATACGCAGTATTTT; d_gene: TRBD2; j_gene: TRBJ2-3; abundance: .; v_gene: TRBV7-2
CDR3aa: CASSQDPGVSGNTIYF; CDR3nt: TGTGCCAGCAGCCAGGACCCAGGGGTCTCTGGAAACACCATATATTTT; d_gene: .; j_gene: TRBJ1-3; abundance: .; v_gene: TRBV3-1/TRBV3-2
CDR3aa: CASSDSLGPNQPQHF; CDR3nt: TGTGCCAGCAGTGATTCTTTGGGGCCGAATCAGCCCCAGCATTTT; d_gene: .; j_gene: TRBJ1-5; abundance: .; v_gene: TRBV6-1
CDR3aa: CASSIPPWDRRMNTEAFF; CDR3nt: TGTGCCAGTAGTATACCCCCCTGGGACAGGCGGATGAACACTGAAGCTTTCTTT; d_gene: TRBD1; j_gene: TRBJ1-1; abundance: .; v_gene: TRBV19
CDR3aa: CASSYGTGRSREQYF; CDR3nt: TGTGCCAGCAGTTACGGCACAGGCCGGAGCCGGGAGCAGTACTTC; d_gene: .; j_gene: TRBJ2-7; abundance: once; v_gene: TRBV6-5
CDR3aa: CASSEIQAYEQYF; CDR3nt: TGTGCCAGCAGCGAAATACAGGCCTACGAGCAGTACTTC; d_gene: .; j_gene: TRBJ2-7; abundance: once; v_gene: TRBV5-6
CDR3aa: CASSPLAGGTSYNEQFF; CDR3nt: TGTGCCAGCTCACCATTAGCGGGAGGCACCTCCTACAATGAGCAGTTCTTC; d_gene: TRBD2; j_gene: TRBJ2-1; abundance: .; v_gene: TRBV18
CDR3aa: CSVSGILNRYTF; CDR3nt: TGCAGCGTATCCGGGATACTAAACCGCTACACCTTC; d_gene: .; j_gene: TRBJ1-2; abundance: .; v_gene: TRBV29-1
CDR3aa: CASSFLPGQGDYEQYF; CDR3nt: TGCGCCAGCAGTTTTTTACCGGGACAGGGGGACTACGAGCAGTACTTC; d_gene: TRBD1; j_gene: TRBJ2-7; abundance: .; v_gene: TRBV5-1
CDR3aa: CASSSLVGQVYYGYTF; CDR3nt: TGTGCCAGCAGCTCCCTCGTGGGACAGGTATACTATGGCTACACCTTC; d_gene: TRBD1; j_gene: TRBJ1-2; abundance: .; v_gene: TRBV7-9
CDR3aa: CASSQMLTGSNSPLHF; CDR3nt: TGTGCCAGCAGCCAGATGTTGACAGGGTCTAATTCACCCCTCCACTTT; d_gene: TRBD1; j_gene: TRBJ1-6; abundance: .; v_gene: TRBV3-1/TRBV3-2
CDR3aa: CASSDWQGNNSPLHF; CDR3nt: TGTGCCAGCAGTGATTGGCAGGGCAATAATTCACCCCTCCACTTT; d_gene: .; j_gene: TRBJ1-6; abundance: .; v_gene: TRBV2
CDR3aa: CASTDWGRRNEKLFF; CDR3nt: TGTGCCAGTACTGATTGGGGACGGCGTAATGAAAAACTGTTTTTT; d_gene: .; j_gene: TRBJ1-4; abundance: .; v_gene: TRBV19
CDR3aa: CSAGQSPNYGYTF; CDR3nt: TGCAGCGCAGGACAGTCACCCAACTATGGCTACACCTTC; d_gene: .; j_gene: TRBJ1-2; abundance: medium-sized; v_gene: TRBV29-1
CDR3aa: CASSKGIGTRSYNEQFF; CDR3nt: TGTGCCAGCAGTAAAGGGATTGGGACTAGGTCCTACAATGAGCAGTTCTTC; d_gene: TRBD2; j_gene: TRBJ2-1; abundance: .; v_gene: TRBV28
CDR3aa: CASRIAGSNEQFF; CDR3nt: TGTGCCAGCAGGATAGCGGGGAGCAATGAGCAGTTCTTC; d_gene: TRBD2; j_gene: TRBJ2-1; abundance: .; v_gene: TRBV25-1
CDR3aa: CASKYKREAYEQYF; CDR3nt: TGTGCCAGTAAGTACAAGCGGGAGGCATACGAGCAGTACTTC; d_gene: TRBD2; j_gene: TRBJ2-7; abundance: .; v_gene: TRBV19
CDR3aa: CASSLEGSGTTDTQYF; CDR3nt: TGCGCCAGCAGCTTGGAAGGTAGCGGGACCACAGATACGCAGTATTTT; d_gene: TRBD2; j_gene: TRBJ2-3; abundance: .; v_gene: TRBV5-1
CDR3aa: CASSLQGARNEQYF; CDR3nt: TGTGCCAGCAGTTTACAGGGGGCTCGGAACGAGCAGTACTTC; d_gene: TRBD1; j_gene: TRBJ2-7; abundance: .; v_gene: TRBV28
CDR3aa: CASSPRGPAGLAGYEQYF; CDR3nt: TGTGCCAGCAGCCCCCGGGGACCCGCGGGACTAGCGGGATACGAGCAGTACTTC; d_gene: TRBD2; j_gene: TRBJ2-7; abundance: .; v_gene: TRBV13
CDR3aa: CASSYSGQGSTDTQYF; CDR3nt: TGTGCCAGCAGTTACTCGGGACAGGGTAGCACAGATACGCAGTATTTT; d_gene: TRBD1; j_gene: TRBJ2-3; abundance: .; v_gene: TRBV6-2/TRBV6-3
CDR3aa: CASSLVGGRRTEAFF; CDR3nt: TGTGCCAGCAGCTTAGTCGGGGGGAGGAGGACTGAAGCTTTCTTT; d_gene: .; j_gene: TRBJ1-1; abundance: .; v_gene: TRBV13
CDR3aa: CASSLTGGGGANVLTF; CDR3nt: TGTGCCAGCAGCCTTACAGGGGGCGGTGGGGCCAACGTCCTGACTTTC; d_gene: TRBD1; j_gene: TRBJ2-6; abundance: .; v_gene: TRBV7-6
CDR3aa: CASSQGVRKSAFF; CDR3nt: TGTGCCAGCAGCCAAGGCGTCAGGAAGTCTGCTTTCTTT; d_gene: .; j_gene: TRBJ1-1; abundance: .; v_gene: TRBV3-1/TRBV3-2
CDR3aa: CASSERTGFNQPQHF; CDR3nt: TGTGCCAGCAGTGAAAGGACAGGATTCAATCAGCCCCAGCATTTT; d_gene: TRBD1; j_gene: TRBJ1-5; abundance: .; v_gene: TRBV2
CDR3aa: CASSLELQSLGEANTGELFF; CDR3nt: TGCGCCAGCAGCTTGGAACTTCAGTCCTTGGGGGAAGCGAACACCGGGGAGCTGTTTTTT; d_gene: .; j_gene: TRBJ2-2; abundance: .; v_gene: TRBV5-1
CDR3aa: CASSQILATAGNEQFF; CDR3nt: TGCGCCAGCAGCCAGATCCTAGCGACCGCAGGCAATGAGCAGTTCTTC; d_gene: .; j_gene: TRBJ2-1; abundance: .; v_gene: TRBV4-3
CDR3aa: CASSSDGNTEAFF; CDR3nt: TGCGCCAGCAGCTCGGACGGGAACACTGAAGCTTTCTTT; d_gene: .; j_gene: TRBJ1-1; abundance: .; v_gene: TRBV5-1
CDR3aa: CASSSGGRGYGYTF; CDR3nt: TGCGCCAGCAGCTCGGGAGGTAGAGGGTATGGCTACACCTTC; d_gene: .; j_gene: TRBJ1-2; abundance: .; v_gene: TRBV5-1
CDR3aa: CASSYRDTERETQYF; CDR3nt: TGCGCCAGCAGCTACCGGGACACCGAACGGGAGACCCAGTACTTC; d_gene: .; j_gene: TRBJ2-5; abundance: .; v_gene: TRBV4-1
CDR3aa: CASSSAGRALFF; CDR3nt: TGTGCCAGCAGTTCCGCCGGAAGGGCACTGTTTTTT; d_gene: .; j_gene: TRBJ1-4; abundance: once; v_gene: TRBV28
CDR3aa: CASSAAEYGPYEQYF; CDR3nt: TGTGCCAGTAGTGCGGCGGAGTACGGCCCATACGAGCAGTACTTC; d_gene: .; j_gene: TRBJ2-7; abundance: .; v_gene: TRBV19
CDR3aa: CATSRDSSNYGYTF; CDR3nt: TGTGCCACCAGCAGAGACAGCTCTAACTATGGCTACACCTTC; d_gene: .; j_gene: TRBJ1-2; abundance: .; v_gene: TRBV15
CDR3aa: CASSLGGYGYTF; CDR3nt: TGTGCCAGCAGCTTAGGAGGATATGGCTACACCTTC; d_gene: .; j_gene: TRBJ1-2; abundance: .; v_gene: TRBV7-2